These 9 T cell receptor beta chains share one sample of origin, sequenced in a study of OX40 agonist ivuxolimab in advanced cancers. Profiling relied on immunoSEQ multiplex PCR, and the TCRdb table lists in-frame clones only, not all of them. This repertoire shows 50,000 to 65,000 clones, 65% to 90% found once; its top ten account for 3.5% to 4.5%. The sample consisted of CD4+ or CD8+ T cells sorted from blood, taken in a trial of the OX40 agonist ivuxolimab. The receptors were sampled from an adult with an advanced solid tumor such as melanoma, head and neck, liver or kidney cancer.

CDR3 coding DNA: TGTGCCACCAGCAGAGACCCCAGGACAGGGCGAACTAATGAAAAACTGTTTTTT. It specifies CATSRDPRTGRTNEKLFF. The chain combines TRBV15 with TRBJ1-4, with 8 bases identical to TRBD1. Germline V lookup: CDR1 LNHNV, CDR2 YYDKDF (reference sequence). The CDR3 consists of 18 residues. Trimming removed 0 bases from V and 1 base from J; junction bases left unmatched: 7.

The chain links TRBV5-1 to TRBJ2-7; TRBD2 might be the D (5 bases). Trimming pared 4 bases from V and 2 bases from J, leaving 10 bases between. The V gene's germline CDR1 is SGHRS and CDR2 YFSETQ. This CDR3 has 13 amino acids. This CDR3 reads CASSVDGTYEQYF. CDR3 nucleotide sequence: TGCGCCAGCAGCGTGGACGGGACCTACGAGCAGTACTTC.

The chain joins TRBV7-7 to TRBJ1-6; D unresolved. Germline V gene lookup returns CDR1 SSHAT and CDR2 FNYEAQ (reference sequence). The CDR3 length is 13 residues. The V and J ends lost 1 base and 3 bases respectively, with 1 base between them. The CDR3 sequence is CASSLDYNSPLHF. The CDR3 bases are TGTGCCAGCAGCTTAGACTATAATTCACCCCTCCACTTT.

This clone was observed once. The gene calls are TRBV28 and TRBJ1-3; the D is unclear. Trimming removed 5 bases at V and 0 bases at J, with 8 bases between. Germline V lookup: CDR1 MDHEN, CDR2 SYDVKM. The length of the CDR3 is 14 residues. The CDR3 loop is CASSQVSSGNTIYF. Written as DNA, the CDR3 is TGTGCCAGCAGTCAAGTTAGCTCTGGAAACACCATATATTTT.

This clone has a single count. The chain couples TRBV7-2 to TRBJ1-5; 8 bases agree with TRBD1. Germline CDR1 and CDR2: SGHTA and FQGNSA. The CDR3 consists of 17 residues. V shed 1 base and J 0 bases; nucleotides not matched to a gene: 5. The CDR3 DNA is TGTGCCAGCAGCTTAGTGGGACAGGAATATAGCAATCAGCCCCAGCATTTT. It yields the protein CASSLVGQEYSNQPQHF. The variable domain in full, completed from reference TRBV7-2 and TRBJ1-5, reads GAGVSQSPSNKVTEKGKDVELRCDPISGHTALYWYRQSLGQGLEFLIYFQGNSAPDKSGLPSDRFSAERTGGSVSTLTIQRTQQEDSAVYLCASSLVGQEYSNQPQHFGDGTRLSIL.

The rearrangement joins TRBV5-8 to TRBJ1-6; weak D call: TRBD1 (6 bases). Germline lookup yields CDR1 SGHTS and CDR2 YDEGEE. This CDR3 is built from 16 residues. Deletions cut 4 bases from V and 9 bases from J, with 20 bases between. The CDR3 protein is CASSPVGGRGTSPLHF. The CDR3 DNA sequence: TGTGCCAGCAGCCCCGTGGGCGGCAGGGGAACTTCACCCCTCCACTTT.

The chain joins TRBV7-9 to TRBJ1-6; 7 bases are a match to TRBD1. Looked up from germline, CDR1 is SEHNR and CDR2 is FQNEAQ (reference sequence). Germline trimming cut 4 bases from V and 3 bases from J; bases unmatched to any gene: 6. CDR3 length: 16 residues. The CDR3 is CASSSRTGIYNSPLHF. CDR3 nucleotides: TGTGCCAGCAGCTCCAGGACAGGAATCTATAATTCACCCCTCCACTTT. Using reference TRBV7-9 and TRBJ1-6 for the parts outside the CDR3, the full variable domain is DTGVSQNPRHKITKRGQNVTFRCDPISEHNRLYWYRQTLGQGPEFLTYFQNEAQLEKSRLLSDRFSAERPKGSFSTLEIQRTEQGDSAMYLCASSSRTGIYNSPLHFGNGTRLTVT.

The CDR3 region has the DNA TGTGCCAGCAGTTTCTCACCGGGACCAGTGGGGGATGAGCAGTTCTTC. Residues: CASSFSPGPVGDEQFF. The rearrangement links TRBV28 to TRBJ2-1, with D perhaps being TRBD1 or TRBD2 (5 bases each). CDR3 length: 16 residues. Germline-derived CDR1 and CDR2 are MDHEN and SYDVKM. Trimming cost V 3 bases and J 8 bases, with 20 bases left between them.

The rearrangement uses TRBV21-1 and TRBJ2-7; the D call in the table, TRBD2, was not verified against the DNA. TRBV21-1 is classified as a pseudogene. CDR3 length equals 15 residues. The CDR3 sequence: CASSKESGGTYEQYF. CDR3 nucleotides: TGTGCCAGCAGCAAAGAAAGCGGAGGGACCTACGAGCAGTACTTC.